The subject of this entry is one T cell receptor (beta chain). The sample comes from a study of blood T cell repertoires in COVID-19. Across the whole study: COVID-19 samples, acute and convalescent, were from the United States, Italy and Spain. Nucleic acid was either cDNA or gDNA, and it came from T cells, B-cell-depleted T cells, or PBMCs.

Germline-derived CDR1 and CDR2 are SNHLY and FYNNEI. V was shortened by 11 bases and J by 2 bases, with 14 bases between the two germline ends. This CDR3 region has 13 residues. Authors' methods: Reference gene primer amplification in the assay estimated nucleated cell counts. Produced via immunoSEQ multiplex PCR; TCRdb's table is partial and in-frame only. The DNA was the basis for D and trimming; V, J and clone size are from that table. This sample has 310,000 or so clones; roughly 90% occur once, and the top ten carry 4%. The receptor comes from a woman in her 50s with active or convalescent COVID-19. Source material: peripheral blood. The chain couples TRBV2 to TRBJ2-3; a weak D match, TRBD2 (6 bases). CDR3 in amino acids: CAVLRGITDTQYF. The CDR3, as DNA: TGTGCCGTGCTCCGGGGGATCACAGATACGCAGTATTTT.